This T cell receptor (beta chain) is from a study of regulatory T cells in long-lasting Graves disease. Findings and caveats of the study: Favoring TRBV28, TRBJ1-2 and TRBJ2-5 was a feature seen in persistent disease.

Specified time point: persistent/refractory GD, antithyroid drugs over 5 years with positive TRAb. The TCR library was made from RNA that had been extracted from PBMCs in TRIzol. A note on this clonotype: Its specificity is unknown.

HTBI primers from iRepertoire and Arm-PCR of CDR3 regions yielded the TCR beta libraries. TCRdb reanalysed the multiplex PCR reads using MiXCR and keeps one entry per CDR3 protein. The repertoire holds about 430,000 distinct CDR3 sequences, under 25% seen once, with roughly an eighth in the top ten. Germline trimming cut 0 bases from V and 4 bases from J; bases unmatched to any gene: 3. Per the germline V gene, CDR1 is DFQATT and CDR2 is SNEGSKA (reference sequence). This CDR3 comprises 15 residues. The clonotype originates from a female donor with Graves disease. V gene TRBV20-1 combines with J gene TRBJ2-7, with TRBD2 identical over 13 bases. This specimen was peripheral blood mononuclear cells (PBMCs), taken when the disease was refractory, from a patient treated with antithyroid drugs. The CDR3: CSARDLGLAGYEQYF. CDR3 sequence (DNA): TGCAGTGCTAGAGATTTGGGACTAGCGGGATACGAGCAGTACTTC.